This T cell receptor (beta chain) was recorded in a study of cytomegalovirus exposure and HLA in healthy donors. Across the study: HLA-typed donors were the source of roughly 80 million unique TCRs held in an early data release.

The PCR was carried out with 60 Vbeta primers and 13 Jbeta primers. Method: immunoSEQ multiplex PCR; TCRdb's copy keeps in-frame clones and lacks some. The sample consists of about 150,000 clones, 76% of them appearing once. The CDR3 contains 16 residues. Germline CDR1 is SGHTA and CDR2 is FQGNSA. Germline trimming cut 5 bases from V and 0 bases from J; bases unmatched to any gene: 10. The origin of this receptor is a male donor in good health and CMV-seronegative. The rearrangement uses TRBV7-2 and TRBJ2-7, with 7 bases that match TRBD1. Sequenced sample: PBMCs. The CDR3 sequence: CASSPRGQRSSYEQYF. The DNA for the CDR3 is TGTGCCAGCAGCCCCCGGGGACAGAGGAGCTCCTACGAGCAGTACTTC.